What follows are 17 T cell receptor beta chains derived from one specimen sequenced in a study of Ad26.COV2.S vaccination and SARS-CoV-2 variants. The treatment: 19 received Ad26.COV2.S at low or high dose, single or two shots; about 5 received placebo; per-sample allocation not given. On day 63 after the first injection, vaccine and placebo recipients gave samples. Assay: immunoSEQ multiplex PCR; the TCRdb copy retains only in-frame clones and omits some. This table has about 240,000 clones, around 89% appearing once. This specimen consisted of peripheral blood, obtained in a trial of Ad26.COV2.S vaccine versus placebo. The source of these receptors is a person aged 18-65 years who received the Ad26.COV2.S COVID-19 vaccine or a placebo.

This chain uses TRBV27 with TRBJ2-1, with 10 bases identical to TRBD2. The CDR3 consists of 15 residues. Losses at the gene ends were 7 bases for V and 8 bases for J; bases not matched to a gene: 11. Germline CDR1 is MNHEY and CDR2 is SMNVEV (reference sequence). CDR3 sequence reads: CASNFGAGGRDEQFF. CDR3 bases: TGTGCCAGCAATTTCGGAGCGGGAGGGAGAGATGAGCAGTTCTTC.

The chain links TRBV10-3 to TRBJ2-7; TRBD2 matches at 12 bases. V lost 5 bases and J lost 2; bases outside the gene matches: 7. The length of the CDR3 is 16 residues. The V gene's germline CDR1 is ENHRY and CDR2 SYGVKD. In nucleotides, the CDR3 is TGTGCCATCAGTTTGGAGACTAGCGGGAGACCCTACGAGCAGTACTTC. This codes for CAISLETSGRPYEQYF.

CDR3 residues: CASSPPTGQGRTYEQYF. CDR3 nucleotide sequence: TGTGCCAGCAGCCCCCCCACGGGACAGGGAAGGACCTACGAGCAGTACTTC. The rearrangement joins TRBV25-1 to TRBJ2-7; 9 bases align to TRBD1. The CDR3 is 17 amino acids. The junction had 14 bases not matched to a gene; V was cut back by 6 bases and J by 2 bases. Per germline, CDR1 MGHDK and CDR2 SYGVNS.

The J gene is TRBJ2-3, the V gene TRBV30, with TRBD2 matching over 11 bases. CDR3 size: 16 residues. CDR1 is GTSNPN, CDR2 SVGIG, per germline (reference sequence). J lost 5 bases, V lost 0 bases, and 7 bases had no gene match. DNA of the CDR3: TGTGCCTGGAGTGTAAATTTAGCGGGAGGGTTAGATACGCAGTATTTT. Its protein product is CAWSVNLAGGLDTQYF.

The V call is TRBV15, the J call TRBJ2-3; D may be TRBD2 (5 bases). The CDR3 is made up of 16 amino acids. CDR1 is LNHNV and CDR2 is YYDKDF in the germline V gene (reference sequence). V lost 4 bases and J lost 1, with 15 bases in between. The CDR3 bases are TGTGCCACCAGCACGGGTTGGAGCGGTGGCACAGATACGCAGTATTTT. Protein: CATSTGWSGGTDTQYF. Supplemented by reference TRBV15 and TRBJ2-3, the full variable domain reads DAMVIQNPRYQVTQFGKPVTLSCSQTLNHNVMYWYQQKSSQAPKLLFHYYDKDFNNEADTPDNFQSRRPNTSFCFLDIRSPGLGDTAMYLCATSTGWSGGTDTQYFGPGTRLTVL.

The V gene is TRBV14, the J gene TRBJ2-3, with 9 bases lining up with TRBD1. This CDR3 is built from 15 residues. The germline V gene encodes CDR1 SGHDN and CDR2 FVKESK. After removal of 3 bases from V and 5 bases from J, the junction contained 6 bases not matched to a gene. This CDR3 reads CASSQPGTGLDTQYF. The CDR3 DNA sequence: TGTGCCAGCAGCCAGCCAGGGACAGGGTTAGATACGCAGTATTTT. Complete variable domain (other parts from reference TRBV14 and TRBJ2-3): EAGVTQFPSHSVIEKGQTVTLRCDPISGHDNLYWYRRVMGKEIKFLLHFVKESKQDESGMPNNRFLAERTGGTYSTLKVQPAELEDSGVYFCASSQPGTGLDTQYFGPGTRLTVL.

This clone is a singleton in its sample. The chain uses TRBV7-2 and TRBJ2-7; 9 positions agree with TRBD2. V shed 5 bases and J 2 bases; nucleotides not matched to a gene: 7. Germline V gene data show CDR1 as SGHTA and CDR2 as FQGNSA. CDR3 length: 15 amino acids. CDR3 protein: CASSPSGRLPYEQYF. DNA of the CDR3: TGTGCCAGCAGCCCGAGCGGGAGGCTACCCTACGAGCAGTACTTC.

The V and J genes are TRBV21-1 and TRBJ1-2. TRBV21-1 is shown as a pseudogene. The CDR3 loop spans 13 amino acids. CDR3 residues: CASSKGDAYGYTF. The CDR3, as DNA: TGTGCCAGCAGCAAAGGGGACGCCTATGGCTACACCTTC.

J is TRBJ2-2 and V is TRBV27, with unresolved D. The CDR3 spans 13 residues. Trimming removed 3 bases at V and 6 bases at J, with 8 bases between. Per the germline V gene, CDR1 is MNHEY and CDR2 is SMNVEV (reference sequence). The CDR3 sequence: CASSFYESGELFF. The CDR3 nucleotides are TGTGCCAGCAGTTTTTATGAGTCCGGGGAGCTGTTTTTT.

The chain recombines TRBV30 with TRBJ1-6; 8 bases line up with TRBD1. J was trimmed by 6 bases and V by 2 bases; bases with no gene match: 9. The CDR3 runs to 16 residues. Germline-derived CDR1 and CDR2 are GTSNPN and SVGIG (reference sequence). DNA for the CDR3: TGTGCCTGGAGTCCTTCCCAGGGGGCGGGTAATTCACCCCTCCACTTT. The encoded protein is CAWSPSQGAGNSPLHF.

The table lists this clone with a count of one. The chain joins TRBV7-2 to TRBJ1-1; D uncertain. From germline, CDR1 is SGHTA and CDR2 FQGNSA. Trimming took 5 bases from V and 5 from J, leaving 9 bases between them. The CDR3 has 12 residues. The CDR3 sequence: CASSLFLTEAFF. Here the CDR3 DNA reads TGTGCCAGCAGCCTGTTTCTGACTGAAGCTTTCTTT.

The chain carries TRBV19 and TRBJ1-1; D is uncertain. Trimming removed 1 base from V and 1 base from J, with 7 bases in between. Germline V gives CDR1 LNHDA, CDR2 SQIVND (reference sequence). The CDR3 covers 14 residues. The CDR3 spells CASSIVGGNTEAFF. The CDR3 bases are TGTGCCAGTAGTATAGTCGGTGGGAACACTGAAGCTTTCTTT.

The chain combines TRBV7-2 with TRBJ1-3; 7 bases match TRBD1. In germline, CDR1 is SGHTA, CDR2 FQGNSA. Trimming cost V 3 bases and J 0 bases; bases outside gene matches: 11. The CDR3 has 18 amino acids. CDR3 in amino acids: CASSFRGTAFPSGNTIYF. CDR3 bases: TGTGCCAGCAGCTTTCGCGGGACAGCATTCCCCTCTGGAAACACCATATATTTT.

The genes are TRBV9 and TRBJ1-1, with D possibly TRBD1 on 5 matching bases. This CDR3 has 16 amino acids. The V gene lost 4 bases and the J gene lost 3 bases, with 19 bases spanning the gap. From germline, CDR1 is SGDLS and CDR2 YYNGEE. The CDR3 DNA reads TGTGCCAGCAGCCCCACTTTGCGTTGGGGGGACACTGAAGCTTTCTTT. Amino acid sequence: CASSPTLRWGDTEAFF.

This clone came up once. The CDR3 is CASSTGQGSSSDTIYF. For the CDR3, the DNA is TGCGCCAGCAGCACAGGACAGGGTAGTAGCTCGGACACCATATATTTT. The chain recombines TRBV5-1 with TRBJ1-3; TRBD1 agrees at 8 bases. Germline trimming cut 4 bases from V and 8 bases from J; bases unmatched to any gene: 14. Germline V lookup: CDR1 SGHRS, CDR2 YFSETQ. The CDR3 sequence is 16 residues long.

The chain joins TRBV27 to TRBJ2-7; 7 bases are shared with TRBD1. The CDR3 runs to 15 residues. Trimming took 3 bases from V and 5 from J; bases not matched to a gene: 10. CDR1 and CDR2 (germline): MNHEY, SMNVEV (reference sequence). CDR3 residues: CASSLDRTPGHEQYF. The CDR3 bases are TGTGCCAGCAGTTTGGACAGGACCCCTGGCCACGAGCAGTACTTC.

The rearrangement joins TRBV25-1 to TRBJ2-7; 11 bases fit TRBD2. J was trimmed by 3 bases and V by 1 base; bases with no gene match: 8. Germline assignment: CDR1 MGHDK and CDR2 SYGVNS. This CDR3 is built from 17 residues. The CDR3, as DNA: TGTGCCAGCAGTGAATTAGGTGCTAGCGGGGGGTTCTACGAGCAGTACTTC. Translating it yields CASSELGASGGFYEQYF.